Listed below are T cell receptor beta chains from one sample, sequenced in a study of blood T cell repertoires in COVID-19. Assay: immunoSEQ multiplex PCR; the TCRdb copy retains only in-frame clones and omits some. Of more than 35,000 clones listed, around four fifths were seen once; the top ten hold more than 30%. The sequenced sample was peripheral blood. Receptors were obtained from an elderly man with active or convalescent COVID-19. Both conserved end residues are part of each CDR3. Each record gives: D gene, V gene, clone size, J gene, CDR3 DNA, CDR3 protein. The D gene is left open where the match is weak. Not every row has a clone size; where given, it reads once, few, many or a size class.

.	TRBV30	.	TRBJ2-3	TGTGCCTGGAGTCATGCGGGGCTCACCACAGATACGCAGTATTTT	CAWSHAGLTTDTQYF
TRBD1	TRBV6-6	.	TRBJ2-1	TGTGCCAGCAGTCTGGGGACAGGAAGCCTTTCAACCTACAATGAGCAGTTCTTC	CASSLGTGSLSTYNEQFF
TRBD2	TRBV5-1	once	TRBJ2-5	TGCGCCAGCAGCTTAACTAGCGGGAGGGTTGGAGAGACCCAGTACTTC	CASSLTSGRVGETQYF
TRBD1	TRBV6-2/TRBV6-3	few	TRBJ2-2	TGTGCCAGCAGTCTTCAGGGGGTCGTTACCGGGGAGCTGTTTTTT	CASSLQGVVTGELFF
TRBD2	TRBV19	.	TRBJ2-7	TGTGCCAGTAGGTCTAGCGGGAGGTACGAGCAGTACTTC	CASRSSGRYEQYF
.	TRBV27	few	TRBJ2-1	TGTGCCAGCAGTTCGTTGAGCTCCTACAATGAGCAGTTCTTC	CASSSLSSYNEQFF
TRBD1	TRBV5-8	.	TRBJ1-2	TGTGCCAGCAGCAGACGACAGGGGAGGGATGGCTACACCTTC	CASSRRQGRDGYTF
.	TRBV28	.	TRBJ1-4	TGTGCCAGCAGCCAAGGTAGGAGCCGGGTTGAAAAACTGTTTTTT	CASSQGRSRVEKLFF
.	TRBV4-3	few	TRBJ1-2	TGCGCCAGCAGCCAAGAGGGGGCAGGGGCTAACTATGGCTACACCTTC	CASSQEGAGANYGYTF
.	TRBV11-2	.	TRBJ1-4	TGTGCCAGCAGCTTAGGTGCGGGAGGAAAACTGTTTTTT	CASSLGAGGKLFF
.	TRBV18	once	TRBJ1-1	TGTGCCAGCTCACCAGAACGACAGGATCAGGACACTGAAGCTTTCTTT	CASSPERQDQDTEAFF
.	TRBV15	.	TRBJ2-3	TGTGCCACCAGCAGAGATCAAGGGGCTAGCACAGATACGCAGTATTTT	CATSRDQGASTDTQYF
TRBD1	TRBV5-1	.	TRBJ1-2	TGCGCCAGCAGCTCGGGGGACAGTAACTATGGCTACACCTTC	CASSSGDSNYGYTF
.	TRBV5-5	once	TRBJ2-7	TGTGCCAGCAGCTTCGAGTATGGTTACTACGAGCAGTACTTC	CASSFEYGYYEQYF
TRBD1	TRBV5-5	.	TRBJ1-3	TGTGCCAGCAGCCATGGACAGGGTAGTGCGTCTGGAAACACCATATATTTT	CASSHGQGSASGNTIYF
TRBD1	TRBV15	.	TRBJ2-5	TGTGCCACCTCGGGGTGGGGACAGGGCCAAGAGACCCAGTACTTC	CATSGWGQGQETQYF
TRBD1	TRBV30	once	TRBJ1-3	TGTGCCTGGAGGGGACAGGGTGGAAACACCATATATTTT	CAWRGQGGNTIYF
.	TRBV29-1	.	TRBJ1-4	TGCAGCGTTACTCAGGGGTTTGGTGAAAAACTGTTTTTT	CSVTQGFGEKLFF
TRBD2	TRBV28	.	TRBJ2-3	TGTGCCAGCAGTGGTCTAGCGGGAGGGGTAGATACGCAGTATTTT	CASSGLAGGVDTQYF
.	TRBV19	.	TRBJ1-2	TGTGCCAGTAGTATCGGGAATAACTATGGCTACACCTTC	CASSIGNNYGYTF
.	TRBV6-1	.	TRBJ2-7	TGTGCCAGCAGTGATGGCGGGCAGCGCTACGAGCAGTACTTC	CASSDGGQRYEQYF
.	TRBV11-3	.	TRBJ2-2	TGTGCCAGCAGCCAACTCAACACCGGGGAGCTGTTTTTT	CASSQLNTGELFF
TRBD1	TRBV5-1	few	TRBJ1-6	TGCGCCAGCAGCTTGAGGGGGCTGGAATCACCCCTCCACTTT	CASSLRGLESPLHF
TRBD1	TRBV6-1	.	TRBJ1-6	TGTGCCAGCAGTGAACTCAGGGCCTCAGGGGGTTCACCCCTCCACTTT	CASSELRASGGSPLHF
.	TRBV6-5	few	TRBJ1-5	TGTGCCAGCAGGTATAGCAATCAGCCCCAGCATTTT	CASRYSNQPQHF
.	TRBV7-6	.	TRBJ2-7	TGTGCCAGCAGCTTAGGCGCTCGCGAGCAGTACTTC	CASSLGAREQYF
TRBD1	TRBV6-5	.	TRBJ2-5	TGTGCCAGCACCGCGGACAGGGCAGAAGAGACCCAGTACTTC	CASTADRAEETQYF
.	TRBV21-1	.	TRBJ1-2	TGTGCCAGCAGCAAACTCAGAAGGACCGCTCTGGGGAGGGGCTACACCTTC	CASSKLRRTALGRGYTF
TRBD1	TRBV30	.	TRBJ1-5	TGTGCCTGGAGTTACGGAGGGGGCGCGGATCAGCCCCAGCATTTT	CAWSYGGGADQPQHF
TRBD1	TRBV7-3	.	TRBJ2-2	TGTGCCAGCAGCTTGGACAGGGGCCACGGGGAGCTGTTTTTT	CASSLDRGHGELFF
.	TRBV27	.	TRBJ2-7	TGTGCCAGCAGTTTAGAGTACACAGGATCAAACGAGCAGTACTTC	CASSLEYTGSNEQYF
TRBD1	TRBV19	.	TRBJ2-7	TGTGCCAGTAGTTACCAGACAGGGGGTTTGTACGAGCAGTACTTC	CASSYQTGGLYEQYF
TRBD1	TRBV29-1	.	TRBJ1-1	TGCAGCGCCCCAAACAGGGGGGGTAGCACTGAAGCTTTCTTT	CSAPNRGGSTEAFF
TRBD2	TRBV4-1	.	TRBJ2-1	TGCGCCAGCAGCGGTCCTAGCGGGGGGGACAATGAGCAGTTCTTC	CASSGPSGGDNEQFF
.	TRBV5-5	.	TRBJ2-5	TGTGCCAGCAGAACACCCCCACAGGTGCAAGAGACCCAGTACTTC	CASRTPPQVQETQYF
.	TRBV11-3	once	TRBJ2-1	TGTGCCAGCAGCTTAGAGCGGGGAAGGTACAATGAGCAGTTCTTC	CASSLERGRYNEQFF
TRBD2	TRBV4-1	.	TRBJ2-7	TGCGCCAGCAGCCAAGCCCCTAGCGGGGTCTACGAGCAGTACTTC	CASSQAPSGVYEQYF